The 24 T cell receptor beta chains below were found in one sample sequenced in a study of monozygotic twins with inflammatory bowel disease. TCRdb re-called the 5' RACE reads and gives one entry per CDR3 protein, without DNA. Its clone listing holds 150,000 to 200,000 distinct CDR3 sequences. The specimen sequenced was blood. The receptors were sampled from a human donor with ulcerative colitis or Crohn's disease, or a healthy co-twin of an affected twin (not recorded which).

V usage is TRBV28 and J usage is TRBJ2-3; TCRdb picks TRBD2, but there is no DNA to check that call. The CDR3 totals 16 residues. The germline V gene encodes CDR1 MDHEN and CDR2 SYDVKM. CDR3 loop: CASSSPRDSLTDTQYF.

V usage is TRBV20-1 and J usage is TRBJ2-6; the D call of TRBD2 rests on TCRdb alone, since no DNA is present to check it. Germline V CDR1 and CDR2: DFQATT, SNEGSKA (reference sequence). The CDR3 sequence is 13 residues long. The CDR3 here is CSGGGRGANVLTF.

The CDR3 here is CASSGQNIQETQYF. This rearrangement joins TRBV10-2 to TRBJ2-5; TCRdb returns TRBD1, unconfirmable since there is no DNA. CDR3 length equals 14 residues. Looked up from germline, CDR1 is WSHSY and CDR2 is SAAADI.

The V call is TRBV21-1, the J call TRBJ2-3; the D call of TRBD2 rests on TCRdb alone, since no DNA is present to check it. TRBV21-1 is a pseudogene. This CDR3 has 17 residues. CDR3 amino acids: CASSKESSGCGSYTQYF.

The V gene is TRBV5-4, the J gene TRBJ1-2. Germline CDR1 is SGHNT and CDR2 is YYREEE (reference sequence). The CDR3 runs 14 residues. The CDR3 reads CASILRGGSYGYTF.

The chain combines TRBV28 with TRBJ2-5; TCRdb returns TRBD2, unconfirmable since there is no DNA. The CDR3 is 16 amino acids. Looked up from germline, CDR1 is MDHEN and CDR2 is SYDVKM. This CDR3 is CASSLMVGPYQETQYF.

V usage is TRBV2 and J usage is TRBJ2-1; lacking DNA, the TRBD2 call made by TCRdb goes unchecked. The CDR3 is made up of 13 amino acids. The germline gives CDR1 SNHLY, CDR2 FYNNEI. The CDR3 loop is CARRLASGGEQFF.

This chain's CDR3 is CSAPSGLAAYNEQFF. This chain uses TRBV20-1 with TRBJ2-1; TCRdb returns TRBD2, unconfirmable since there is no DNA. The CDR3 contains 15 residues. Germline V CDR1 and CDR2: DFQATT, SNEGSKA (reference sequence).

The CDR3 spells CASSSTSRNEQFF. The chain is built from TRBV19 and TRBJ2-1; TCRdb's D call, TRBD2, is unchecked because there is no DNA. The CDR3 runs to 13 residues. Germline V gives CDR1 LNHDA, CDR2 SQIVND (reference sequence).

The chain carries TRBV27 and TRBJ2-1; absent DNA, TCRdb's TRBD1 call cannot be checked. The germline V gene encodes CDR1 MNHEY and CDR2 SMNVEV (reference sequence). This CDR3 region has 13 residues. CDR3 amino acids: CASWGANSNEQFF.

This chain's CDR3 is CASSQGASGSYWTYEQYF. The chain uses TRBV4-1 and TRBJ2-7; TCRdb proposes TRBD2, but this gene call is untestable without DNA. The CDR3 sequence is 18 residues long. CDR1 MGHRA and CDR2 YSYEKL come from the germline V gene.

The chain carries TRBV29-1 and TRBJ2-7; with no DNA, the TCRdb D assignment of TRBD1 cannot be verified. Looked up from germline, CDR1 is SQVTM and CDR2 is ANQGSEA. CDR3 length equals 14 residues. CDR3 sequence reads: CSVQGGGPSYEQYF.

The rearrangement uses TRBV10-3 and TRBJ1-2; no DNA is available, so the TRBD1 call from TCRdb remains unchecked. Germline assignment: CDR1 ENHRY and CDR2 SYGVKD. This CDR3 is built from 12 residues. The CDR3 here is CAINLRGRGYTF.

The chain combines TRBV20-1 with TRBJ1-1; TCRdb names TRBD1, which stays unverified in the absence of DNA. This CDR3 comprises 13 residues. Germline CDR1 is DFQATT and CDR2 is SNEGSKA (reference sequence). The CDR3 is CSAGQAANTEAFF.

This clonotype registers large (0.1 to 1%) by frequency. The V gene is TRBV4-3, the J gene TRBJ2-3; TCRdb outputs TRBD2, but without DNA this stays unchecked. Germline V gene data show CDR1 as LGHNA and CDR2 as YSLEER. The CDR3 runs to 17 residues. CDR3 loop: CASSQESPSGYTDTQYF.

This sequence joins TRBV6-1 and TRBJ2-7. The germline V gene has CDR1 MNHNS and CDR2 SASEGT. The CDR3 loop spans 14 amino acids. CDR3 residues: CASSASARGREQYF.

The V call is TRBV7-2, the J call TRBJ2-3; TCRdb's D gene call, TRBD2, goes unchecked for lack of DNA. CDR1 and CDR2 from the germline V gene are SGHTA and FQGNSA. CDR3 length equals 15 residues. The CDR3 protein is CASSLAMAGDHTQYF.

This sequence joins TRBV29-1 and TRBJ2-7; TCRdb's D call of TRBD1 is untestable without DNA. The length of the CDR3 is 13 residues. Germline CDR1 reads SQVTM; CDR2 reads ANQGSEA. The chain's CDR3 is CSVETGSSYEQYF.

The V and J genes are TRBV28 and TRBJ2-7; TCRdb designates TRBD2, a call that cannot be tested without DNA. The CDR3 runs to 16 residues. Per germline, CDR1 MDHEN and CDR2 SYDVKM. The CDR3 here is CASSLPSRGASYEQYF.

The chain employs TRBV18 and TRBJ2-1; the TCRdb call, TRBD1, lacks DNA for checking. The V gene's germline CDR1 is KGHSH and CDR2 LQKENI. CDR3 length: 15 amino acids. CDR3 in amino acids: CASTDPWQGYNEQFF.

V usage is TRBV12-3 or TRBV12-4 and J usage is TRBJ1-6. This CDR3 has 15 amino acids. Here the CDR3 reads CASSLIGGVGSPLHF.

The chain's CDR3 is CAISGADREVKEAFF. The rearrangement joins TRBV10-3 to TRBJ1-1; TCRdb's assignment of TRBD1 cannot be checked, as there is no DNA. Per the germline V gene, CDR1 is ENHRY and CDR2 is SYGVKD. The CDR3 is 15 amino acids.

V and J are TRBV28 and TRBJ2-5; TCRdb's D call, TRBD1, is unchecked because there is no DNA. This CDR3 spans 16 amino acids. Per germline, CDR1 MDHEN and CDR2 SYDVKM. CDR3 amino acids: CASSGATAATKETQYF.

The chain links TRBV20-1 to TRBJ1-1. Germline V lookup: CDR1 DFQATT, CDR2 SNEGSKA (reference sequence). The CDR3 has 11 residues. The CDR3 here is CSARGLTEAFF.